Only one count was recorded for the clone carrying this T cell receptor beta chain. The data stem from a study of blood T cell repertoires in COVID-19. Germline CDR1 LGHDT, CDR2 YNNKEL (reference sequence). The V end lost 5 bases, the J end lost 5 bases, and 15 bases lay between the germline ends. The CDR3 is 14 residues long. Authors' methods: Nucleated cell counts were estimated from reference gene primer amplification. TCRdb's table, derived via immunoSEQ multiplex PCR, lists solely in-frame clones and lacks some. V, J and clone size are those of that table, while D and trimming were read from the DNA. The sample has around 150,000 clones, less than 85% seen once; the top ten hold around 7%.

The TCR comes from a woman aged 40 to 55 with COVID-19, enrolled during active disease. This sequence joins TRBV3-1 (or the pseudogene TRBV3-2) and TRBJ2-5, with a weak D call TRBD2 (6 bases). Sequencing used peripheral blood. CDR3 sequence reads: CASSKRVDGETQYF. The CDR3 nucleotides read TGTGCCAGCAGCAAGCGGGTGGACGGGGAGACCCAGTACTTC.